Reported below is one T cell receptor (beta chain). Together with a sample-barcoded 5' primer, a J-beta primer mix was included in a second PCR lasting about 7 to 12 cycles. TCRdb redid the calling of the 5' RACE reads with MiXCR, one entry per CDR3 protein. The sample has roughly 1.4 million distinct CDR3 sequences; approximately 59% are singletons. These data belong to a study of blood T cells in healthy people across ages. V was clipped by 1 base and J by 7 bases, with 22 bases between them. The CDR3 totals 17 residues. The germline CDR1 and CDR2 sequences are PRHDT and FYEKMQ (reference sequence).

The sequenced material came from blood. This receptor was taken from a young man in good health. V is TRBV13 and J is TRBJ1-2; D remains unclear. CDR3 bases: TGTGCCAGCAGCTTAGTCAACCCCCGGACCGATGAGGGTGGCTACACCTTC. This encodes CASSLVNPRTDEGGYTF.